This TCR beta chain is from a study of T cell responses to AZD1222 COVID-19 vaccine. The study's findings and limits: Two AZD1222 administrations were followed by greater Spike-specific TCR breadth and depth. Females made up more of the donors, who were largely white British, and clonal diversity may have come out too low. With dominance at 160-218 and 743-854, vaccine-associated CD4 TCRs spanned spike. Baseline serostatus was positive in only six AZD1222 recipients.

A note on this clone: Its antigen remains unidentified.

The CDR3 runs to 12 residues. V was clipped by 5 bases and J by 9 bases, with 11 bases between them. Germline V gives CDR1 LNHDA, CDR2 SQIVND (reference sequence). The assay was immunoSEQ multiplex PCR, and TCRdb's table has in-frame clones only and misses some. This table holds about 76,000 clones, around three quarters found once. The genes are TRBV19 and TRBJ1-5; no reliable D call. The starting material was peripheral blood, obtained 28 days after the second dose of the MenACWY control vaccine. This TCR was sampled from an adult who received the MenACWY meningococcal vaccine as a control. Written as DNA, the CDR3 is TGTGCCAGTAGTCTCAGAGAGGCGCCCCAGCATTTT. Translating it yields CASSLREAPQHF.